The 26 T cell receptor beta chains in this list originate from one sample, sequenced in a study of cytomegalovirus exposure and HLA in healthy donors. Amplification used 60 Vbeta primers and 13 Jbeta primers. Profiled with immunoSEQ multiplex PCR; TCRdb holds only in-frame clones, not every one. The sample lists about 230,000 clones; approximately 81% were seen once. The specimen sequenced was PBMCs. These receptors all stem from a human donor in good health.

The rearrangement uses TRBV29-1 and TRBJ1-4; D perhaps matches TRBD1 (5 bases). Germline CDR1 reads SQVTM; CDR2 reads ANQGSEA. The CDR3 contains 14 residues. V gave up 4 bases and J gave up 8 bases, with 17 bases separating them. The CDR3 loop reads CSVGFGGIEEKLFF. Here the CDR3 DNA reads TGCAGCGTTGGGTTCGGGGGGATTGAAGAAAAACTGTTTTTT.

The rearrangement joins TRBV19 to TRBJ2-1; TRBD2 agrees at 8 bases. Unmatched junction bases numbered 5, after V lost 4 bases and J lost 3 bases. Germline values: CDR1 LNHDA, CDR2 SQIVND (reference sequence). The CDR3 length is 15 residues. CDR3 bases: TGTGCCAGTAGTAGGCTAGCGGGTCACTACAATGAGCAGTTCTTC. Its translation is CASSRLAGHYNEQFF.

The chain employs TRBV27 and TRBJ1-1; 10 bases map to TRBD1. Trimming took 2 bases from V and 4 from J; bases not matched to a gene: 4. This CDR3 is built from 15 residues. Germline V gene sequence: CDR1 MNHEY, CDR2 SMNVEV (reference sequence). The CDR3 sequence: CASSLRRTGGTEAFF. The CDR3 DNA sequence: TGTGCCAGCAGTTTACGACGGACAGGGGGCACTGAAGCTTTCTTT.

The V call is TRBV27, the J call TRBJ2-5; TRBD2 might be the D (7 bases). Germline V lookup: CDR1 MNHEY, CDR2 SMNVEV (reference sequence). V lost 3 bases to trimming and J lost 1 base, with 9 bases between them. There are 14 residues in the CDR3. CDR3 residues: CASSFGGAQETQYF. The DNA for the CDR3 is TGTGCCAGCAGTTTTGGGGGGGCCCAAGAGACCCAGTACTTC.

This chain links TRBV19 with TRBJ2-3; 14 nucleotides match TRBD2. CDR1 is LNHDA and CDR2 is SQIVND in the germline V gene (reference sequence). The CDR3 covers 16 residues. Trimming cost V 4 bases and J 6 bases; bases outside gene matches: 6. CDR3 coding DNA: TGTGCCAGTAGTACGGGGACTAGCGGGAGCGGGGATACGCAGTATTTT. Protein: CASSTGTSGSGDTQYF.

The V gene is TRBV7-8, the J gene TRBJ2-7; 9 bases are a match to TRBD2. Losses at the gene ends were 5 bases for V and 3 bases for J; bases not matched to a gene: 8. Germline V gene lookup returns CDR1 SGHVS and CDR2 FQNEAQ. The CDR3 has 15 amino acids. This CDR3 reads CASSKVAGALYEQYF. In DNA, the CDR3 is TGTGCCAGCAGCAAAGTAGCGGGAGCCCTCTACGAGCAGTACTTC.

The CDR3 sequence: CASSLAPGSLSSYNEQFF. CDR3 sequence (DNA): TGTGCCAGTAGTTTAGCCCCTGGCTCCTTAAGCTCCTACAATGAGCAGTTCTTC. The V gene is TRBV19, the J gene TRBJ2-1, with unresolved D. Germline values: CDR1 LNHDA, CDR2 SQIVND (reference sequence). Trimming removed 5 bases at V and 0 bases at J, with 20 bases between. The CDR3 consists of 18 residues.

The chain combines TRBV5-1 with TRBJ2-7, with TRBD1 matching 11 bases. CDR1 and CDR2 (germline): SGHRS, YFSETQ. Trimming removed 3 bases from V and 3 bases from J; junction bases left unmatched: 2. This CDR3 contains 14 residues. The CDR3 is CASSSGTGGYEQYF. CDR3 in DNA: TGCGCCAGCAGCTCGGGGACAGGGGGCTACGAGCAGTACTTC.

This clone was seen more than once but under ten times. The V and J genes are TRBV2 and TRBJ2-7; D gene uncertain. The CDR3 loop spans 13 amino acids. The germline V gene has CDR1 SNHLY and CDR2 FYNNEI. V lost 6 bases, J lost 5 bases, and 14 bases lay in between. CDR3 nucleotides: TGTGCCAGCAGAACAACAGTTCTCGACGAGCAGTACTTC. As protein: CASRTTVLDEQYF. Full variable domain (missing parts from reference TRBV2 and TRBJ2-7): EPEVTQTPSHQVTQMGQEVILRCVPISNHLYFYWYRQILGQKVEFLVSFYNNEISEKSEIFDDQFSVERPDGSNFTLKIRSTKLEDSAMYFCASRTTVLDEQYFGPGTRLTVT.

The J gene is TRBJ2-2, the V gene TRBV29-1; 8 nucleotides match TRBD1. The CDR3 contains 12 residues. Looked up from germline, CDR1 is SQVTM and CDR2 is ANQGSEA. With V trimmed by 5 bases and J by 10 bases, 6 bases remained unmatched. The CDR3 region has the DNA TGCAGCGTTTTAGGACAGGGACAGGAGCTGTTTTTT. Amino acid sequence: CSVLGQGQELFF.

The table lists this clone with a count of one. This rearrangement joins TRBV5-1 to TRBJ1-2, with D perhaps matching TRBD1 (6 bases). Germline V gene lookup returns CDR1 SGHRS and CDR2 YFSETQ. The CDR3 sequence is 12 residues long. V dropped 4 bases and J dropped 7 bases, with 11 bases sitting between them. The CDR3: CASSRSGVGYTF. DNA of the CDR3: TGCGCCAGCAGCCGATCAGGGGTTGGCTACACCTTC.

About this clone itself: Within the sample, other DNA sequences also encode this same CDR3. The genes are TRBV10-3 and TRBJ2-5; D is uncertain. The CDR3 has 13 residues. Trimming took off 5 bases at V and 2 bases at J, with 9 bases between the two ends. Germline loops: CDR1 ENHRY, CDR2 SYGVKD. The CDR3 sequence: CAISFRQQETQYF. In nucleotides, the CDR3 is TGTGCCATCAGTTTCAGGCAGCAAGAGACCCAGTACTTC.

This chain connects TRBV11-2 to TRBJ2-7; 7 bases agree with TRBD2. This CDR3 region has 15 residues. Per germline, CDR1 SGHAT and CDR2 FQNNGV. The junction had 9 bases not matched to a gene; V was cut back by 5 bases and J by 2 bases. The CDR3 reads CASSAPGGATYEQYF. DNA of the CDR3: TGTGCCAGCAGCGCGCCGGGAGGTGCAACCTACGAGCAGTACTTC. The full variable domain, rest sourced from reference TRBV11-2 and TRBJ2-7, is EAGVAQSPRYKIIEKRQSVAFWCNPISGHATLYWYQQILGQGPKLLIQFQNNGVVDDSQLPKDRFSAERLKGVDSTLKIQPAKLEDSAVYLCASSAPGGATYEQYFGPGTRLTVT.

The chain combines TRBV28 with TRBJ1-1; weak D call: TRBD1 (5 bases). The CDR3 has 11 residues. V lost 10 bases, J lost 6 bases, and 12 bases lay in between. Germline CDR1 and CDR2: MDHEN and SYDVKM. The CDR3 DNA sequence: TGTGCCATTAGGTGGGGGGCTGAAGCTTTCTTT. Its translation is CAIRWGAEAFF.

This clone has just one count. The chain's CDR3 is CANPQGISTDTQYF. CDR3 coding DNA: TGTGCCAACCCACAGGGAATAAGCACAGATACGCAGTATTTT. The chain has TRBV6-4 and TRBJ2-3; D perhaps matches TRBD1 (6 bases). V shed 10 bases and J shed 0 bases, with 14 bases lying between them. Germline CDR1 and CDR2: MRHNA and SNTAGT. This CDR3 is 14 amino acids long.

The chain links TRBV29-1 to TRBJ2-3, with no clear D. Germline V gene sequence: CDR1 SQVTM, CDR2 ANQGSEA. The V end lost 4 bases, the J end lost 3 bases, and 14 bases lay between the germline ends. CDR3 size: 14 residues. The chain's CDR3 is CSVGLAYGTDTQYF. The CDR3 coding sequence is TGCAGCGTTGGGTTAGCTTACGGTACAGATACGCAGTATTTT.

With respect to this clone: Other nucleotide sequences from this sample produce the same CDR3. J is TRBJ2-7 and V is TRBV18; 11 bases align to TRBD1. With 3 bases clipped from V and 3 bases from J, the junction kept 1 base outside the gene matches. The germline gives CDR1 KGHSH, CDR2 LQKENI. The CDR3 totals 14 residues. The CDR3 DNA reads as TGTGCCAGCTCACCCGGGACAGGGGGCTACGAGCAGTACTTC. This codes for CASSPGTGGYEQYF.

V gene TRBV5-1 combines with J gene TRBJ2-5, with 10 bases identical to TRBD2. The CDR3 has 20 amino acids. Trimming at V came to 3 bases and at J to 5 bases, leaving 22 bases not matched to a gene. Per germline, CDR1 SGHRS and CDR2 YFSETQ. For the CDR3, the DNA is TGCGCCAGCAGCTCCGGGCTCCCTAGCGGGAGAACGGCTGTCGAGGAGACCCAGTACTTC. Translation: CASSSGLPSGRTAVEETQYF. The whole variable domain, remainder taken from reference TRBV5-1 and TRBJ2-5, is KAGVTQTPRYLIKTRGQQVTLSCSPISGHRSVSWYQQTPGQGLQFLFEYFSETQRNKGNFPGRFSGRQFSNSRSEMNVSTLELGDSALYLCASSSGLPSGRTAVEETQYFGPGTRLLVL.

The table lists this clone with a few counts. This sequence joins TRBV2 and TRBJ1-5; 7 bases align to TRBD1. Trimming at V came to 5 bases and at J to 5 bases, leaving 3 bases not matched to a gene. CDR1 and CDR2 from the germline V gene are SNHLY and FYNNEI. The CDR3 contains 13 residues. CDR3 amino acids: CASSRQGDQPQHF. In DNA form, the CDR3 reads TGTGCCAGCAGTCGACAGGGTGATCAGCCCCAGCATTTT.

This clone was picked up one time. Here the CDR3 reads CASSLGLTSGRSNEQFF. In DNA, the CDR3 is TGTGCCAGCAGCTTGGGGCTGACTAGCGGGAGAAGCAATGAGCAGTTCTTC. The chain is built from TRBV5-8 and TRBJ2-1; 12 bases map to TRBD2. Unmatched junction bases numbered 7, after V lost 0 bases and J lost 6 bases. CDR1 is SGHTS, CDR2 YDEGEE, per germline. This CDR3 region has 17 residues.

This clone was detected a few times. The V call is TRBV6-1, the J call TRBJ1-1, with 7 bases fitting TRBD1. V was clipped by 4 bases and J by 4 bases; unmatched bases: 9. There are 15 residues in the CDR3. Germline values: CDR1 MNHNS, CDR2 SASEGT. The CDR3 DNA reads TGTGCCAGCAGTGCTTTCGACAGGGTGAGCACTGAAGCTTTCTTT. Encoded protein: CASSAFDRVSTEAFF.

The genes are TRBV29-1 and TRBJ2-7, with a tentative D call TRBD2 (6 bases). This CDR3 has 10 residues. Germline assignment: CDR1 SQVTM and CDR2 ANQGSEA. V lost 6 bases, J lost 7 bases, and 10 bases lay in between. Written as DNA, the CDR3 is TGCAGCGTCGGGACTGATGAGCAGTACTTC. As protein: CSVGTDEQYF.

The gene calls are TRBV6-5 and TRBJ1-4; 8 bases are a match to TRBD1. The CDR3 runs to 14 residues. Germline CDR1 and CDR2: MNHEY and SVGAGI. Losses at the gene ends were 5 bases for V and 8 bases for J; bases not matched to a gene: 7. DNA for the CDR3: TGTGCCAGCAGTCGGGACAGGCGATACGAAAAACTGTTTTTT. This gives the protein CASSRDRRYEKLFF.

This clone was detected only once. This chain joins TRBV18 and TRBJ1-2; 10 bases are a match to TRBD1. J was trimmed by 5 bases and V by 1 base; bases with no gene match: 7. CDR1 is KGHSH and CDR2 is LQKENI in the germline V gene. The CDR3 spans 16 residues. In DNA form, the CDR3 reads TGTGCCAGCTCACCACTGGACAGGGGGGAAATTTATGGCTACACCTTC. It translates to CASSPLDRGEIYGYTF.

This clone was recorded once. The chain recombines TRBV7-9 with TRBJ2-1; TRBD2 agrees at 10 bases. CDR3 length equals 15 residues. Germline-derived CDR1 and CDR2 are SEHNR and FQNEAQ (reference sequence). V lost 5 bases and J lost 9; bases outside the gene matches: 10. CDR3 loop: CASSPTSGYHGEQFF. DNA of the CDR3: TGTGCCAGCAGCCCGACTAGCGGGTACCACGGTGAGCAGTTCTTC.

The rearrangement links TRBV4-2 to TRBJ2-1, with TRBD2 identical over 10 bases. This CDR3 spans 15 amino acids. Losses at the gene ends were 4 bases for V and 4 bases for J; bases not matched to a gene: 4. Germline V gene lookup returns CDR1 LGHNA and CDR2 YNFKEQ. CDR3 in DNA: TGTGCCAGCAGCCCTAGCGGGAGTGGGTACAATGAGCAGTTCTTC. Encoded protein: CASSPSGSGYNEQFF.